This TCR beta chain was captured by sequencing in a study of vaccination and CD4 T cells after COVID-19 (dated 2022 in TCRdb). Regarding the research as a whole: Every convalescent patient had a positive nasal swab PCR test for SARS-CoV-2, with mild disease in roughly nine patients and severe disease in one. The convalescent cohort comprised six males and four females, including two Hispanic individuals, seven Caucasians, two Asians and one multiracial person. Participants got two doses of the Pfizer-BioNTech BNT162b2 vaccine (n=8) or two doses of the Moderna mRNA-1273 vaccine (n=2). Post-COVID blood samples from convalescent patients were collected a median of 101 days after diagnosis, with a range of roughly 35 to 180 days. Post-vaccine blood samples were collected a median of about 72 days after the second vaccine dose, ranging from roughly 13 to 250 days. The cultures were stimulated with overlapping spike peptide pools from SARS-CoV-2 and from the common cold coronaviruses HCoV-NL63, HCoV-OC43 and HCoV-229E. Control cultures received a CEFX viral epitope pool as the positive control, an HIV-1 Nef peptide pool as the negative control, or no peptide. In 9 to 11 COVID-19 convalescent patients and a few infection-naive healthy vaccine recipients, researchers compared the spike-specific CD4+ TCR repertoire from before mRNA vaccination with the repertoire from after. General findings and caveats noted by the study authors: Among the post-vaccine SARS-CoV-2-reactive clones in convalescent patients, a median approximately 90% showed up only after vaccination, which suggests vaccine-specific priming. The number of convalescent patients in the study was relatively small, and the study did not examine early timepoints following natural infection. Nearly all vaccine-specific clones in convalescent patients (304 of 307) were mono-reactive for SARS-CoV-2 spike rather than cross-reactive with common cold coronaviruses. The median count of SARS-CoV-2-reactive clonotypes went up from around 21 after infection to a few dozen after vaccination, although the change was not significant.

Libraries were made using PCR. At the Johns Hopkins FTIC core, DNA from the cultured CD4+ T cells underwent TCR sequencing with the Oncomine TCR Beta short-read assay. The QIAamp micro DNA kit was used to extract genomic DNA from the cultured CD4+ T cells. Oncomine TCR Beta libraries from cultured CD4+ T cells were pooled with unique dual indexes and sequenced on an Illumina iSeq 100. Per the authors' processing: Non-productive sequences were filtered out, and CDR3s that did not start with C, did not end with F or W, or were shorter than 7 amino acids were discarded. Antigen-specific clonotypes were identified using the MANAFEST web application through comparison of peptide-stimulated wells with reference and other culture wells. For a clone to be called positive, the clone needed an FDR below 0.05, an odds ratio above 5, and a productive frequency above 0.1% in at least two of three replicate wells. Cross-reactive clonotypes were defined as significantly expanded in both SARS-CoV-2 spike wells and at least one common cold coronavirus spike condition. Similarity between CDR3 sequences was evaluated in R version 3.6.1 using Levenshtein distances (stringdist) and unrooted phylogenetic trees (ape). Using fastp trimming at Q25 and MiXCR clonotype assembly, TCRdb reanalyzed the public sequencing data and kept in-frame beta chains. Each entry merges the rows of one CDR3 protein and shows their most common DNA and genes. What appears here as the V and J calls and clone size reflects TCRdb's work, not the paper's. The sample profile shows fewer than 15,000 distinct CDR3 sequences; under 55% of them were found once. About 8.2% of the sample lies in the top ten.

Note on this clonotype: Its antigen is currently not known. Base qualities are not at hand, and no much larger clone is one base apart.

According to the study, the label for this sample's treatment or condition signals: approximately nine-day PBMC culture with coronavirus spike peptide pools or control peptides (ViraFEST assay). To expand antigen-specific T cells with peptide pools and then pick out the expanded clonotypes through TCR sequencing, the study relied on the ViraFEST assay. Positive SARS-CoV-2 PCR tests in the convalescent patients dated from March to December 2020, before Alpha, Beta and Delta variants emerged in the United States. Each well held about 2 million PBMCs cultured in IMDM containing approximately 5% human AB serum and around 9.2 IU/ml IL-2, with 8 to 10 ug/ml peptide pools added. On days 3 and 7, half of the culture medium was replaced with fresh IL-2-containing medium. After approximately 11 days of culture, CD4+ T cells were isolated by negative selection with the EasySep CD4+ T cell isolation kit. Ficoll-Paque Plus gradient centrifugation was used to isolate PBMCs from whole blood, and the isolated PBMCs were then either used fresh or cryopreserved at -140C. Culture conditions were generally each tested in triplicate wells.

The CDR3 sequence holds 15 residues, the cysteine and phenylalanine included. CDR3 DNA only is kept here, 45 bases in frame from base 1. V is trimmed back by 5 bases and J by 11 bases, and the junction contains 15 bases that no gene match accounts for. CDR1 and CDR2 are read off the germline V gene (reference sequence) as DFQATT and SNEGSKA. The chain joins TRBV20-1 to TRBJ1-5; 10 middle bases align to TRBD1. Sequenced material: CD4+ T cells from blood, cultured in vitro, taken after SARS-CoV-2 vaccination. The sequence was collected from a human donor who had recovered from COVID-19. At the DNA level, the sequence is TGCAGTGCTGATACCGGGACAGGGGAACGAGGCACCCAGCATTTT. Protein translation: CSADTGTGERGTQHF.